This TCR beta chain was identified during a study of long-term antiretroviral therapy in people with HIV. Study information: Collection of the earliest samples took place about a decade ahead of the 2015 immediate-ART recommendation. Whole-study findings and limits: Blood dates from 2004 to 2017, possibly under older ART regimens. HIV repertoire CDR3 lengths ranged less widely than those of controls.

United States facilities provided treatment to all participants with HIV. The authors ran the immunoSEQ assay, v3.0, at survey level. Measured with immunoSEQ multiplex PCR; TCRdb has only the in-frame clones, and not every one. Among approximately 18,000 clones listed, 80% were seen once. This clone was seen a few times. Antigen unknown. This CDR3 spans 15 amino acids. Germline V lookup: CDR1 MGHRA, CDR2 YSYEKL. The V gene lost 2 bases and the J gene lost 0 bases, with 7 bases spanning the gap. Material: unsorted PBMCs, obtained 0.2 years after starting antiretroviral therapy. This receptor was identified in a woman aged 40 to 50 with HIV. The chain couples TRBV4-1 to TRBJ1-4; D remains ambiguous. CDR3 bases: TGCGCCAGCAGCCAATTAATGGCAACTAATGAAAAACTGTTTTTT. Its protein is CASSQLMATNEKLFF.